This T cell receptor (beta chain) was sequenced for a study of CD8 T cells in ankylosing spondylitis. Germline assignment: CDR1 SGHNT and CDR2 YYREEE (reference sequence). Trimming took 4 bases from V and 6 from J, leaving 14 bases between them. The CDR3 is 13 amino acids. TCRdb recomputed calls from the 5' RACE reads with MiXCR, one row per CDR3 protein. The table has under 250,000 distinct CDR3 sequences, more than 9% seen once. The chain has TRBV5-4 and TRBJ2-7; weak D call: TRBD1 (6 bases). The sequenced sample was blood, either unsorted or a sorted T cell fraction (not recorded which). This receptor was taken from a male donor with ankylosing spondylitis or in good health (not recorded which). CDR3 coding DNA: TGTGCCAGCAGCCTGAGTCAGGGGTCCGAGCAGTACTTC. Amino acid sequence: CASSLSQGSEQYF.